These T cell receptor beta chains were read from a single sample in a study of T cell repertoires in cytomegalovirus infection. Each CDR3 protein gets one entry after TCRdb re-called the reads with MiXCR. This table holds roughly 340,000 distinct CDR3 sequences, 25% to 30% found once. These TCRs' antigens remain unknown. The sample was cultured PBMCs, taken from culture after CMV antigen stimulation. These receptors all come from a human donor in good health (CMV status not recorded). Some clones in this sample may be carry-over from other donors' samples. The conserved cysteine and the conserved F or W are not part of the CDR3 here. D genes are given only for firm matches. For some rows the clone size is stated as once, few or many, or as a class when expanded; others skip it.

TRBV12-3/TRBV12-4	many	NA	TRBJ1-5	ASSPLQGFGDQPQH
TRBV6-6	NA	NA	TRBJ1-6	ASRTTGINSPLH
TRBV6-5	NA	NA	TRBJ2-7	ASSTGDLPYEQY
TRBV7-8	many	NA	TRBJ1-2	ASSLTGTRSYT
TRBV7-2	many	NA	TRBJ2-7	ASSFLDEPLRYEQY
TRBV7-3	NA	NA	TRBJ1-5	ASSFGRGNQPQH
TRBV28	many	NA	TRBJ2-5	ASSPSRLARETQY
TRBV20-1	NA	NA	TRBJ2-5	SARDLNGETQY
TRBV7-2	many	TRBD2	TRBJ2-1	ASSSRKTSGPRNEQF
TRBV28	few	NA	TRBJ1-1	ASSLRIRDPRRTEAF
TRBV28	NA	NA	TRBJ1-3	ASSFEWDGGNTIY
TRBV7-9	NA	NA	TRBJ1-4	ASSSAGGEKLF
TRBV28	many	NA	TRBJ1-4	ATFDGDNGKLF
TRBV7-8	many	NA	TRBJ2-7	ASSFRGVQYEQY
TRBV20-1	many	TRBD1	TRBJ1-5	SARNDRVAGQPQH
TRBV12-3/TRBV12-4	few	NA	TRBJ1-6	ASSLVPGGISPLH
TRBV7-8	NA	NA	TRBJ1-6	ASSLRVLGPGNSPLH
TRBV11-1	NA	TRBD2	TRBJ2-5	ASSSAGGVETQY
TRBV28	NA	NA	TRBJ1-2	ASNKRTANSNYGYT
TRBV7-2	NA	NA	TRBJ1-5	ASSQDTIHGVPQH
TRBV7-2	many	NA	TRBJ2-6	ACARNSGANVLT
TRBV6-1	many	NA	TRBJ1-1	ASSEQGLNTEAF